The next 21 T cell receptor beta chains were all read from a single sample in a study of PD-L1 blockade in urothelial cancer. Profiled with immunoSEQ multiplex PCR; TCRdb holds only in-frame clones, not every one. This table holds approximately 71,000 clones, 85% to 90% found once. The sample here was PBMCs, taken around atezolizumab (anti-PD-L1) treatment. Source of these receptors: a man aged 60 to 75 with urothelial cancer.

This rearrangement joins TRBV7-2 to TRBJ2-3, with 7 bases matching TRBD1. Germline-derived CDR1 and CDR2 are SGHTA and FQGNSA. The CDR3 has 16 residues. With 5 bases clipped from V and 3 bases from J, the junction kept 11 bases outside the gene matches. DNA for the CDR3: TGTGCCAGCAGCCCCCTTGTAAGACAGGGAACAGATACGCAGTATTTT. As protein: CASSPLVRQGTDTQYF. Filled out from reference TRBV7-2 and TRBJ2-3, the complete variable domain reads GAGVSQSPSNKVTEKGKDVELRCDPISGHTALYWYRQSLGQGLEFLIYFQGNSAPDKSGLPSDRFSAERTGGSVSTLTIQRTQQEDSAVYLCASSPLVRQGTDTQYFGPGTRLTVL.

This sequence joins TRBV2 and TRBJ2-4; no clear D gene. CDR1 and CDR2 from the germline V gene are SNHLY and FYNNEI. Trimming pared 3 bases from V and 5 bases from J, leaving 11 bases between. There are 14 residues in the CDR3. The CDR3 reads CASSEGPVQNIQYF. CDR3 DNA sequence: TGTGCCAGCAGTGAGGGCCCAGTACAAAACATTCAGTACTTC.

The CDR3 loop reads CASSQVVRETNYGYTF. As DNA, the CDR3 is TGCGCCAGCAGCCAAGTAGTCCGGGAGACAAACTATGGCTACACCTTC. V usage is TRBV4-1 and J usage is TRBJ1-2; D gene unclear. The V end was cut by 1 base, the J end by 2 bases, with 14 bases between. The length of the CDR3 is 16 residues. CDR1 is MGHRA, CDR2 YSYEKL, per germline.

V gene TRBV18 combines with J gene TRBJ2-3; TRBD2 aligns across 7 bases. Germline-derived CDR1 and CDR2 are KGHSH and LQKENI. The V gene end was trimmed by 0 bases and the J gene end by 2 bases; junction bases not matched to a gene: 2. The CDR3 has 15 amino acids. The CDR3 DNA reads as TGTGCCAGCTCACCACCGGGGGGGTACACAGATACGCAGTATTTT. It codes for CASSPPGGYTDTQYF. Full variable domain (rest looked up from reference TRBV18 and TRBJ2-3): NAGVMQNPRHLVRRRGQEARLRCSPMKGHSHVYWYRQLPEEGLKFMVYLQKENIIDESGMPKERFSAEFPKEGPSILRIQQVVRGDSAAYFCASSPPGGYTDTQYFGPGTRLTVL.

The chain links TRBV6-4 to TRBJ2-5; D unclear. Per the germline V gene, CDR1 is MRHNA and CDR2 is SNTAGT. The CDR3 loop spans 14 amino acids. V was trimmed by 4 bases and J by 1 base, leaving 10 bases between them. The CDR3 DNA is TGTGCCAGCAGTGTCCAGGCCTTCCAAGAGACCCAGTACTTC. Encoded protein: CASSVQAFQETQYF.

This chain uses TRBV29-1 with TRBJ1-2, with D perhaps TRBD1 (6 bases). CDR3 length: 15 amino acids. Germline V lookup: CDR1 SQVTM, CDR2 ANQGSEA. Trimming left V 5 bases short and J 9 bases short, with 25 bases between. The CDR3 DNA sequence: TGCAGCGTTTTGGGGACGACAGGCCGGTCTGGGAGCTACACCTTC. Protein product: CSVLGTTGRSGSYTF.

V and J are TRBV7-3 and TRBJ1-6, with unresolved D. Germline-derived CDR1 and CDR2 are SGHTA and FQGTGA. The ends were cut back, 5 bases at V and 7 bases at J, with 9 bases in the middle. The CDR3 has 13 amino acids. The CDR3 loop reads CASSHGENSPLHF. CDR3 sequence (DNA): TGTGCCAGCAGCCACGGGGAGAATTCACCCCTCCACTTT.

The chain recombines TRBV29-1 with TRBJ1-3; D unresolved. Trimming shortened V by 4 bases and J by 0 bases, and 10 bases separated the two germline ends. CDR1 and CDR2 (germline): SQVTM, ANQGSEA. This CDR3 has 14 amino acids. As DNA, the CDR3 is TGCAGCGTTGCGCATTCTACCTCTGGAAACACCATATATTTT. Translated: CSVAHSTSGNTIYF.

The chain is built from TRBV5-5 and TRBJ2-7; 9 nucleotides line up with TRBD1. Germline lookup yields CDR1 SGHKS and CDR2 YYEKEE (reference sequence). V lost 1 base, J lost 2 bases, and 4 bases stayed unmatched. This CDR3 region has 15 residues. The CDR3 coding sequence is TGTGCCAGCAGCTTGACGACAGGGGGTCCCTACGAGCAGTACTTC. This gives the protein CASSLTTGGPYEQYF.

This clone was recorded only once. The chain is built from TRBV5-1 and TRBJ2-7; 9 nucleotides line up with TRBD1. The CDR3 has 15 residues. In germline, CDR1 is SGHRS, CDR2 YFSETQ. V was pared by 4 bases and J by 4 bases, with 9 bases of the junction left unmatched. CDR3 nucleotide sequence: TGCGCCAGCAGCCTCCGGACAGGGGCAATGTACGAGCAGTACTTC. It codes for CASSLRTGAMYEQYF.

V is TRBV7-2 and J is TRBJ2-1; D is unresolved. The V end was cut by 5 bases, the J end by 3 bases, with 14 bases between. There are 15 residues in the CDR3. From germline, CDR1 is SGHTA and CDR2 FQGNSA. CDR3 region: CASSPRWAVYNEQFF. The CDR3, as DNA: TGTGCCAGCAGCCCACGTTGGGCAGTCTACAATGAGCAGTTCTTC.

The chain is built from TRBV12-5 and TRBJ2-7, with 11 bases fitting TRBD2. CDR1 is LGHNT and CDR2 is FRNRAP in the germline V gene. The CDR3 spans 18 residues. Germline trimming cut 1 base from V and 9 bases from J; bases unmatched to any gene: 17. Here the CDR3 reads CASGLATPGLAELPRQYF. CDR3 DNA sequence: TGTGCTAGTGGTTTGGCAACACCGGGACTAGCGGAACTACCAAGGCAGTACTTC.

The CDR3 region has the DNA TGTGCCAGCAGATCTTTTAGCGGGGCAGCCTACGAGCAGTACTTC. It yields the protein CASRSFSGAAYEQYF. The V call is TRBV6-5, the J call TRBJ2-7; TRBD2 agrees at 8 bases. Germline V gives CDR1 MNHEY, CDR2 SVGAGI. The CDR3 has 15 residues. V shed 6 bases and J 2 bases; nucleotides not matched to a gene: 9.

DNA of the CDR3: TGTGCCAGCAGCGATGGACAGGGCCAAGAGACCCAGTACTTC. Translating it yields CASSDGQGQETQYF. V is TRBV9 and J is TRBJ2-5, with 8 bases aligning to TRBD1. The CDR3 is 14 amino acids. Looked up from germline, CDR1 is SGDLS and CDR2 is YYNGEE. With V trimmed by 3 bases and J by 1 base, 2 bases remained unmatched.

The chain joins TRBV6-5 to TRBJ2-7; 8 bases agree with TRBD2. This CDR3 spans 16 amino acids. Trimming cost V 0 bases and J 7 bases; bases outside gene matches: 11. Germline CDR1 MNHEY, CDR2 SVGAGI. CDR3 residues: CASSYSLLAGNIEQYF. Written as DNA, the CDR3 is TGTGCCAGCAGTTACTCTTTGTTAGCGGGAAATATTGAGCAGTACTTC.

The CDR3 sequence is CASSRGTQGGEKLFF. The CDR3 DNA reads as TGTGCCAGCAGCCGTGGGACACAGGGGGGCGAAAAACTGTTTTTT. The chain recombines TRBV6-6 with TRBJ1-4, with 8 bases identical to TRBD1. The CDR3 loop spans 15 amino acids. The V and J ends lost 6 bases and 8 bases, in that order; junction bases with no gene match: 11. CDR1 MNHNY and CDR2 SVGAGI come from the germline V gene (reference sequence).

This clone was counted between two and nine times. The identical CDR3 is also encoded by other nucleotide sequences in the sample. V gene TRBV9 combines with J gene TRBJ2-1; D is uncertain. This CDR3 region has 13 residues. Germline CDR1 reads SGDLS; CDR2 reads YYNGEE. The V gene lost 0 bases and the J gene lost 5 bases, with 6 bases spanning the gap. The CDR3, as DNA: TGTGCCAGCAGCGTAGCCCCAAACAATGAGCAGTTCTTC. Its translation is CASSVAPNNEQFF.

This clone showed up just once. The V call is TRBV7-6, the J call TRBJ2-2, with a possible D match to TRBD2 (6 bases). The V gene's germline CDR1 is SGHVS and CDR2 FNYEAQ. CDR3 length: 14 amino acids. V dropped 3 bases and J dropped 7 bases, with 12 bases sitting between them. CDR3 residues: CASSLGGADGELFF. In DNA, the CDR3 is TGTGCCAGCAGCTTGGGAGGCGCCGACGGGGAGCTGTTTTTT. The whole variable domain, filled in from reference TRBV7-6 and TRBJ2-2, reads GAGVSQSPRYKVTKRGQDVALRCDPISGHVSLYWYRQALGQGPEFLTYFNYEAQQDKSGLPNDRFSAERPEGSISTLTIQRTEQRDSAMYRCASSLGGADGELFFGEGSRLTVL.

The chain joins TRBV5-1 to TRBJ2-1; 14 positions agree with TRBD2. V lost 4 bases to trimming and J lost 5 bases; unmatched junction nucleotides: 8. This CDR3 comprises 17 residues. Germline assignment: CDR1 SGHRS and CDR2 YFSETQ. CDR3 DNA sequence: TGCGCCAGCAGCACGGGGACTAGCGGGAGAATCAACAATGAGCAGTTCTTC. Residues: CASSTGTSGRINNEQFF.

This rearrangement joins TRBV7-8 to TRBJ2-5; D unclear. V was trimmed by 3 bases and J by 5 bases, leaving 4 bases between them. The germline V gene encodes CDR1 SGHVS and CDR2 FQNEAQ. The CDR3 has 11 amino acids. In DNA, the CDR3 is TGTGCCAGCAGCTTCGGGGAGACCCAGTACTTC. Encoded protein: CASSFGETQYF. The variable domain in full, with the rest retrieved from reference TRBV7-8 and TRBJ2-5, is GAGVSQSPRYKVAKRGQDVALRCDPISGHVSLFWYQQALGQGPEFLTYFQNEAQLDKSGLPSDRFFAERPEGSVSTLKIQRTQQEDSAVYLCASSFGETQYFGPGTRLLVL.

The V gene is TRBV6-1, the J gene TRBJ1-2, with TRBD1 matching over 7 bases. The CDR3 loop spans 15 amino acids. The V segment lost 6 bases and the J segment 4 bases; nucleotides outside the gene matches: 11. Per the germline V gene, CDR1 is MNHNS and CDR2 is SASEGT. The CDR3 loop is CASSLISGQTYGYTF. The CDR3 bases are TGTGCCAGCAGCCTCATATCGGGACAGACCTATGGCTACACCTTC.